This T cell receptor (beta chain) was found in a study of metastatic and nonmetastatic thyroid tumors. Study as a whole: Repertoires from malignant and benign thyroid patients were compared across blood and tumor or nodule tissue.

This clone showed up many times. The CDR3 has 16 residues. The ends lost 4 bases at V and 0 bases at J; junction bases unmatched: 6. Germline lookup yields CDR1 SGHAT and CDR2 FQDESV (reference sequence). Thyroid surgery took place with no prior treatment in any patient. TCRdb called clones again from the PCR reads with MiXCR. The table shows approximately 58,000 clones, with 20% to 25% occurring only once. This rearrangement joins TRBV11-1 to TRBJ2-3; 8 bases match TRBD1. The origin of this receptor is a female donor with papillary thyroid cancer or a benign thyroid nodule (not recorded which). Some clones in this sample may be carry-over from other donors' samples. Sequenced sample: blood. CDR3 sequence: CASSSTWTGSTDTQYF. The DNA for the CDR3 is TGTGCCAGCAGCTCGACCTGGACAGGGAGCACAGATACGCAGTATTTT.